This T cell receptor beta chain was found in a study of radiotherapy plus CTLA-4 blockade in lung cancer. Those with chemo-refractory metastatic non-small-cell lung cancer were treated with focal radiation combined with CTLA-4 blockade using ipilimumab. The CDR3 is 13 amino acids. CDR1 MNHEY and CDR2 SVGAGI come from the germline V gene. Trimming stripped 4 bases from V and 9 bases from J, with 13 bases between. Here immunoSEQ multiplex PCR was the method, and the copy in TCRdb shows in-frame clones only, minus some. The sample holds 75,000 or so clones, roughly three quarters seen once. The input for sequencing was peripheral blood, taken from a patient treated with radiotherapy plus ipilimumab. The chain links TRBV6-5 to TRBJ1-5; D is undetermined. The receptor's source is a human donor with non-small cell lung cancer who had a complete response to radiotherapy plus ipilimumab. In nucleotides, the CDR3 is TGTGCCAGCAGTTCGAGCGACCGGGGGCCCCAGCATTTT. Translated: CASSSSDRGPQHF.